These 19 T cell receptor beta chains were sequenced from one sample in a study of blood T cell repertoires in COVID-19 (dated by TCRdb to about 2020). The method behind the library was the immunoSEQ multiplex PCR assay. This immuneACCESS table, as held by TCRdb, lists in-frame sequences with V and J called but not all clones. Of the missing ones, under half trace to an unresolved V gene in checked studies; the others have no known cause. Within this sample are about 81,000 clones, with about 80% of them counted one time only. The ten largest make up around 4.2% of the sample. Sequenced material: peripheral blood. These receptors were collected from a woman aged 45-65 years with acute or convalescent COVID-19.

The genes are TRBV4-3 and TRBJ1-2; TRBD1 might be the D (5 bases). CDR1 is LGHNA, CDR2 YSLEER, per germline. The CDR3 spans 16 residues. Trimming removed 2 bases at V and 0 bases at J, with 13 bases between. The CDR3 DNA reads TGCGCCAGCAGCCAATACTCACAGGCAACTAACTATGGCTACACCTTC. Its protein is CASSQYSQATNYGYTF.

The V call is TRBV7-6, the J call TRBJ1-1, with D maybe TRBD1 (6 bases). This CDR3 contains 16 residues. V shed 1 base and J shed 3 bases, with 15 bases lying between them. In germline, CDR1 is SGHVS, CDR2 FNYEAQ. Written as DNA, the CDR3 is TGTGCCAGCAGCTTAGTTGGCAGGGGCCAGGACACTGAAGCTTTCTTT. Residues: CASSLVGRGQDTEAFF.

This clone was seen a few times. The chain employs TRBV6-5 and TRBJ2-3; 13 nucleotides align to TRBD2. The CDR3 runs to 16 residues. V was pared by 4 bases and J by 6 bases, with 7 bases of the junction left unmatched. CDR1 is MNHEY, CDR2 SVGAGI, per germline. The CDR3 spells CASSSGLAGPPDTQYF. The CDR3 DNA is TGTGCCAGCAGTTCGGGACTAGCGGGGCCCCCGGATACGCAGTATTTT.

The chain uses TRBV19 and TRBJ1-2; D uncertain. CDR1 and CDR2 (germline): LNHDA, SQIVND (reference sequence). This CDR3 region has 12 residues. Trimming took 7 bases from V and 6 from J, leaving 12 bases between them. The CDR3 DNA reads as TGTGCCAGTACCAAATGGCGGGATGGCTACACCTTC. Amino acids: CASTKWRDGYTF.

This clone was observed a few times. This chain connects TRBV28 to TRBJ1-4; D ambiguous. The V and J ends lost 7 bases and 3 bases respectively, with 21 bases between them. Germline V gene data show CDR1 as MDHEN and CDR2 as SYDVKM. This CDR3 comprises 17 residues. CDR3 nucleotides: TGTGCCAGCAAAGGCCCGACCTCGGGAGGATCTAATGAAAAACTGTTTTTT. Its translation: CASKGPTSGGSNEKLFF.

In this sample, this clone turned up many times. This chain links TRBV29-1 with TRBJ1-1; no firm D call. The V and J ends lost 4 bases and 7 bases respectively, with 10 bases between them. Germline CDR1 reads SQVTM; CDR2 reads ANQGSEA. The CDR3 totals 11 residues. CDR3 amino acids: CSVVDPGEAFF. The CDR3 nucleotides read TGCAGCGTTGTAGATCCAGGTGAAGCTTTCTTT.

This clone showed up just a few times. The gene calls are TRBV7-3 and TRBJ2-1, with D maybe TRBD2 (6 bases). Per germline, CDR1 SGHTA and CDR2 FQGTGA. Trimming pared 0 bases from V and 6 bases from J, leaving 15 bases between. The CDR3 has 16 residues. The CDR3 is CASSLTFGGLGNEQFF. The CDR3 bases are TGTGCCAGCAGCTTAACGTTCGGGGGACTCGGCAATGAGCAGTTCTTC.

V is TRBV10-1 and J is TRBJ1-4; D is undetermined. The CDR3 has 16 amino acids. Deletions cut 3 bases from V and 6 bases from J, with 17 bases between. CDR1 WNHNN and CDR2 SYGVQD come from the germline V gene (reference sequence). As DNA, the CDR3 is TGCGCCAGCAGTGACCCCCGGGGAAGGTCGTATGAAAAACTGTTTTTT. This sequence encodes CASSDPRGRSYEKLFF.

The rearrangement links TRBV5-1 to TRBJ2-2; the match to TRBD1 covers 7 bases. The CDR3 is 15 residues long. Losses at the gene ends were 4 bases for V and 4 bases for J; bases not matched to a gene: 7. Germline assignment: CDR1 SGHRS and CDR2 YFSETQ. CDR3 in DNA: TGCGCCAGCAGCAACCGACAGGGCCCCACCGGGGAGCTGTTTTTT. It specifies CASSNRQGPTGELFF.

This chain connects TRBV4-1 to TRBJ2-5; 11 bases are shared with TRBD2. CDR1 is MGHRA, CDR2 YSYEKL, per germline. Trimming cost V 4 bases and J 5 bases; bases outside gene matches: 12. This CDR3 contains 17 residues. The CDR3 loop reads CASSPPIAGGPGETQYF. The CDR3 DNA sequence: TGCGCCAGCAGCCCGCCCATAGCGGGGGGGCCCGGGGAGACCCAGTACTTC.

The chain joins TRBV6-2 or TRBV6-3 to TRBJ1-6; TRBD1 matches 9 bases. Germline V CDR1 and CDR2: MNHEY, SVGEGT. CDR3 length: 14 amino acids. V shed 7 bases and J 11 bases; nucleotides not matched to a gene: 9. The CDR3 sequence is CASIDSGQGAPLHF. CDR3 coding DNA: TGTGCCAGCATTGACTCGGGACAGGGAGCACCCCTCCACTTT.

The gene calls are TRBV28 and TRBJ1-1; tentatively, D is TRBD1 (5 bases). Deletions cut 2 bases from V and 4 bases from J, with 17 bases between. Germline loops: CDR1 MDHEN, CDR2 SYDVKM. The CDR3 consists of 16 residues. CDR3 DNA: TGTGCCAGCAGTTTAAATGTGGGGCGGGAAGGCACTGAAGCTTTCTTT. It is translated as CASSLNVGREGTEAFF. The full variable domain, rest sourced from reference TRBV28 and TRBJ1-1, is DVKVTQSSRYLVKRTGEKVFLECVQDMDHENMFWYRQDPGLGLRLIYFSYDVKMKEKGDIPEGYSVSREKKERFSLILESASTNQTSMYLCASSLNVGREGTEAFFGQGTRLTVV.

J is TRBJ1-2 and V is TRBV12-3 or TRBV12-4; TRBD1 matches 9 bases. CDR3 length: 13 amino acids. V shed 3 bases and J 7 bases; nucleotides not matched to a gene: 3. The DNA for the CDR3 is TGTGCCAGCAGTTTGGGGACAGGGACTGGCTACACCTTC. Translating gives CASSLGTGTGYTF.

J is TRBJ1-1 and V is TRBV9, with D uncertain. Trimming stripped 0 bases from V and 3 bases from J, with 9 bases between. The CDR3 extends over 14 amino acids. CDR1 is SGDLS and CDR2 is YYNGEE in the germline V gene. CDR3 sequence: CASSVGGRDTEAFF. The CDR3 coding sequence is TGTGCCAGCAGCGTAGGTGGGAGGGACACTGAAGCTTTCTTT.

V gene TRBV6-1 combines with J gene TRBJ1-2; 7 bases align to TRBD1. Germline assignment: CDR1 MNHNS and CDR2 SASEGT. CDR3 length equals 14 residues. Losses at the gene ends were 2 bases for V and 3 bases for J; bases not matched to a gene: 3. The CDR3 is CASSETGEDYGYTF. DNA for the CDR3: TGTGCCAGCAGTGAAACAGGGGAGGACTATGGCTACACCTTC.

The chain has TRBV30 and TRBJ2-7, with D possibly matching TRBD2 (6 bases). The CDR3 spans 10 residues. Germline lookup yields CDR1 GTSNPN and CDR2 SVGIG (reference sequence). In DNA form, the CDR3 reads TGTGCGGCGGGGATTTACGAGCAGTACTTC. Protein sequence: CAAGIYEQYF.

The CDR3 sequence is CASSQDTGGSQETQYF. The CDR3 DNA reads TGCGCCAGCAGCCAAGATACGGGGGGGAGTCAAGAGACCCAGTACTTC. V gene TRBV4-3 combines with J gene TRBJ2-5; 8 bases are a match to TRBD2. CDR1 LGHNA and CDR2 YSLEER come from the germline V gene. The J segment lost 2 bases and the V segment lost 0 bases, leaving 5 bases of the junction unmatched. There are 16 residues in the CDR3.

This clone was detected only once. This sequence joins TRBV5-1 and TRBJ1-2; TRBD1 agrees at 8 bases. The CDR3 loop spans 13 amino acids. The V and J ends lost 4 bases and 8 bases, in that order; junction bases with no gene match: 7. Germline CDR1 is SGHRS and CDR2 is YFSETQ. DNA of the CDR3: TGCGCCAGCAGCACCGGACAGGGCGAAGGCTACACCTTC. This sequence encodes CASSTGQGEGYTF.

The rearrangement links TRBV2 to TRBJ1-5, with unresolved D. Trimming took off 4 bases at V and 0 bases at J, with 16 bases between the two ends. The CDR3 has 17 amino acids. The germline V gene encodes CDR1 SNHLY and CDR2 FYNNEI. CDR3 sequence: CASSAFVSVNSNQPQHF. The CDR3 coding sequence is TGTGCCAGCAGTGCTTTCGTCTCCGTAAATAGCAATCAGCCCCAGCATTTT.